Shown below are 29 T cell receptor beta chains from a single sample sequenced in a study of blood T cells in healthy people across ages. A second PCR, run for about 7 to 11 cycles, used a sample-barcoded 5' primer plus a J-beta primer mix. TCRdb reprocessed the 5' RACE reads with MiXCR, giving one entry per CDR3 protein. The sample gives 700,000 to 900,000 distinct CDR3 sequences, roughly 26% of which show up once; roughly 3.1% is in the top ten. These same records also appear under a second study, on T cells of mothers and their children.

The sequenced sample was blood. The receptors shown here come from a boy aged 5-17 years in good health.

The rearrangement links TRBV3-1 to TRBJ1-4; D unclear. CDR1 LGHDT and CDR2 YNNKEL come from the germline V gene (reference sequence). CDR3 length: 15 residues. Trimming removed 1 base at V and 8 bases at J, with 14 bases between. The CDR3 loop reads CASSQVGATGEKLFF. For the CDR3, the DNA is TGTGCCAGCAGCCAAGTGGGCGCGACGGGAGAAAAACTGTTTTTT.

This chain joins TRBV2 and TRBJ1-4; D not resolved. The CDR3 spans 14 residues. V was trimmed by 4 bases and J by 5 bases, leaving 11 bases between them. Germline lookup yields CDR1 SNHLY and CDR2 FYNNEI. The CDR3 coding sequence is TGTGCCAGCAGTGGGGAGTCCGTGAATGAAAAACTGTTTTTT. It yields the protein CASSGESVNEKLFF.

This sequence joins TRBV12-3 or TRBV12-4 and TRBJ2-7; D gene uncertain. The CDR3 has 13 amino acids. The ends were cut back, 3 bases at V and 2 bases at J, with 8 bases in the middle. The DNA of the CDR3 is TGTGCCAGCAGTTTGGTGAAACCCTACGAGCAGTACTTC. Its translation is CASSLVKPYEQYF.

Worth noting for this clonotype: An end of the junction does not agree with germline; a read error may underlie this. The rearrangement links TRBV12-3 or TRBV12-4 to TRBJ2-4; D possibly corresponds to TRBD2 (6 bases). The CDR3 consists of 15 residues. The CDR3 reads CASTWGVASKNIQCF. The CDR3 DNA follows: TGTGCCAGCACCTGGGGGGTAGCCTCCAAAAACATTCAGTGCTTC.

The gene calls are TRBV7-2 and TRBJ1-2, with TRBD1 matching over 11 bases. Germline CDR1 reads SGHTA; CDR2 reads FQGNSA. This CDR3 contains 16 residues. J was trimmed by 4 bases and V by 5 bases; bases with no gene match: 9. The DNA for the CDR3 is TGTGCCAGCAGCCTGGGACAGGGGGATCTCATCTATGGCTACACCTTC. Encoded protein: CASSLGQGDLIYGYTF. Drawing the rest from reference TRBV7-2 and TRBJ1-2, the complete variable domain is GAGVSQSPSNKVTEKGKDVELRCDPISGHTALYWYRQSLGQGLEFLIYFQGNSAPDKSGLPSDRFSAERTGGSVSTLTIQRTQQEDSAVYLCASSLGQGDLIYGYTFGSGTRLTVV.

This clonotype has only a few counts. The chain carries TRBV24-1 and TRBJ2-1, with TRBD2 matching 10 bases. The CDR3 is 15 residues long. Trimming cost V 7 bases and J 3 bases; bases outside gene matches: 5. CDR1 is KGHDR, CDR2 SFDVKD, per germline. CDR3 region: CATRSGGDIYNEQFF. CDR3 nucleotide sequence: TGTGCCACCAGGAGCGGGGGGGACATCTACAATGAGCAGTTCTTC.

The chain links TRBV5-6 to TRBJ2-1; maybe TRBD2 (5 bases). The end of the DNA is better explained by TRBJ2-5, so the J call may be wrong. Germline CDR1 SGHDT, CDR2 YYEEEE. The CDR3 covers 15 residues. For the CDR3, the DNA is TGTGCCAGCAGCTTGGGGACTTCTAATCAAGAGACCCAGTACTTC. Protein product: CASSLGTSNQETQYF.

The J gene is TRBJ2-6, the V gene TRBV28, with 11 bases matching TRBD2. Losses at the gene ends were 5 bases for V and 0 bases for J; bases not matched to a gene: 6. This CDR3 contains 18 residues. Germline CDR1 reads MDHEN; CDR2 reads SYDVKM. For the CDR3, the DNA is TGTGCCAGCAGTGCGGGGCTAGCGGGGGGCTCTGGGGCCAACGTCCTGACTTTC. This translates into CASSAGLAGGSGANVLTF.

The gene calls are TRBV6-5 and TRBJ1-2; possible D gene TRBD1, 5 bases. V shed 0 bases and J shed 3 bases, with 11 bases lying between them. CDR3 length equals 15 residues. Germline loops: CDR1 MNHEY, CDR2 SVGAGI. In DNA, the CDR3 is TGTGCCAGCAGTTACTCTAGTACGGGGGACTATGGCTACACCTTC. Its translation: CASSYSSTGDYGYTF.

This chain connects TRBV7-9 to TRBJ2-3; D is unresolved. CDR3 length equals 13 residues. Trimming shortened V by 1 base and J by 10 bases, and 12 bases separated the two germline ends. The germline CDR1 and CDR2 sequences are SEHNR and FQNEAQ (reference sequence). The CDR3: CASSLELWISQYF. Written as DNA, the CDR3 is TGTGCCAGCAGCTTAGAGCTCTGGATATCGCAGTATTTT.

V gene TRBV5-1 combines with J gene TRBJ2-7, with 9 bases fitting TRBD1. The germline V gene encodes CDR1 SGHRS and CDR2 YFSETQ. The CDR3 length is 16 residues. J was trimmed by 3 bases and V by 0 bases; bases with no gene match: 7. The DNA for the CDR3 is TGCGCCAGCAGCTTGGGGGGGACAGGGATAGGCTACGAGCAGTACTTC. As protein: CASSLGGTGIGYEQYF.

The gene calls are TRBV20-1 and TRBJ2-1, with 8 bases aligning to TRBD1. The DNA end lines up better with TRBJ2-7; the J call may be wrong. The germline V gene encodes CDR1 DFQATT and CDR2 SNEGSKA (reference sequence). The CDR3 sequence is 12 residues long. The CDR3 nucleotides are TGCAGTGCTAGCCGACAGGGGATCGAGCAGTACTTC. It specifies CSASRQGIEQYF.

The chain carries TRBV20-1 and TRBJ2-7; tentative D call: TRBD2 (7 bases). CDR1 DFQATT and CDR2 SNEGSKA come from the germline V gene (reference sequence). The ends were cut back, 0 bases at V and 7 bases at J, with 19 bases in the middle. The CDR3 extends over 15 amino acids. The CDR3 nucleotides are TGCAGTGCTAGAGATCCGGAAGGGGGGGCGCGGGAGCAGTACTTC. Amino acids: CSARDPEGGAREQYF.

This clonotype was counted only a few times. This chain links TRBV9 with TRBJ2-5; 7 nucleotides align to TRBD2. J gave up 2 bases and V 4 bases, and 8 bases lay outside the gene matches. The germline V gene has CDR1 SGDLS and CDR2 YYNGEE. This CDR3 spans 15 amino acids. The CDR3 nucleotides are TGTGCCAGCAGCCCAGGGACTACTCCTCAAGAGACCCAGTACTTC. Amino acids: CASSPGTTPQETQYF. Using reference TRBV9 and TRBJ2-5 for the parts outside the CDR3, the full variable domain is DSGVTQTPKHLITATGQRVTLRCSPRSGDLSVYWYQQSLDQGLQFLIQYYNGEERAKGNILERFSAQQFPDLHSELNLSSLELGDSALYFCASSPGTTPQETQYFGPGTRLLVL.

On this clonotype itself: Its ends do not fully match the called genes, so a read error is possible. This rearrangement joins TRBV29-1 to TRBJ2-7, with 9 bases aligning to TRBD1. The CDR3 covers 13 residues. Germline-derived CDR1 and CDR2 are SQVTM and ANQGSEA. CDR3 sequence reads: CSVEGTGAYGQYF. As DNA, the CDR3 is TGCAGCGTTGAAGGGACAGGGGCCTACGGGCAGTACTTC.

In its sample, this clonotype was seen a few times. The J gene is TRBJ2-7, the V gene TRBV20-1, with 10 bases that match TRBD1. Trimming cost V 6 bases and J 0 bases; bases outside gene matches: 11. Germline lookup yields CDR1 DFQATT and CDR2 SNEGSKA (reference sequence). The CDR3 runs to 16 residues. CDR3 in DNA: TGCAGTGCCAATACTATTGGGACAGGGGCCTCCTACGAGCAGTACTTC. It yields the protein CSANTIGTGASYEQYF.

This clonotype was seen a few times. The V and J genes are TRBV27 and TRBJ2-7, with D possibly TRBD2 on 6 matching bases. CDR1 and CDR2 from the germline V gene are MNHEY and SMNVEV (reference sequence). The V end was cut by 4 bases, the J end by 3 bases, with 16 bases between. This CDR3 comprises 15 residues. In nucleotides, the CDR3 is TGTGCCAGCAGTTCCCGCGGGGACCCTCACTACGAGCAGTACTTC. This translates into CASSSRGDPHYEQYF.

The CDR3 protein is CATSREGWGRGTEAFF. As DNA, the CDR3 is TGTGCCACCAGCAGAGAGGGGTGGGGGCGCGGTACTGAAGCTTTCTTT. The gene calls are TRBV15 and TRBJ1-1; possible D gene TRBD1, 6 bases. The CDR3 is 16 amino acids. Per germline, CDR1 LNHNV and CDR2 YYDKDF (reference sequence). Trimming took off 0 bases at V and 5 bases at J, with 16 bases between the two ends. The whole variable domain, filled in from reference TRBV15 and TRBJ1-1, reads DAMVIQNPRYQVTQFGKPVTLSCSQTLNHNVMYWYQQKSSQAPKLLFHYYDKDFNNEADTPDNFQSRRPNTSFCFLDIRSPGLGDTAMYLCATSREGWGRGTEAFFGQGTRLTVV.

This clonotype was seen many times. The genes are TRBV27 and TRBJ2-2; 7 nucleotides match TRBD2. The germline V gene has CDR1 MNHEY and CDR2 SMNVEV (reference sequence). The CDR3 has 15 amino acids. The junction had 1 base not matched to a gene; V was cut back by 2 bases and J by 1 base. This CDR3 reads CASSLERGNTGELFF. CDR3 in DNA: TGTGCCAGCAGTTTAGAGCGGGGGAACACCGGGGAGCTGTTTTTT.

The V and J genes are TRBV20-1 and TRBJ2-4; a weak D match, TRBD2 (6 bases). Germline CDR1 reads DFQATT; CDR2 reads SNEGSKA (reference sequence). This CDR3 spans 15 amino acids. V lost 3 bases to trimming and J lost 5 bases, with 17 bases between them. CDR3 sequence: CSASGGLFGQNIQYF. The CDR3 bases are TGCAGTGCTAGCGGGGGACTGTTCGGCCAAAACATTCAGTACTTC.

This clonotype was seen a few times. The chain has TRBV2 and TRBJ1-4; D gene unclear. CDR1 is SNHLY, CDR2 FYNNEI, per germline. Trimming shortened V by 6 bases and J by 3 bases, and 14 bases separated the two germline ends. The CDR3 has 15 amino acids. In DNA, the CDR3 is TGTGCCAGCAGCGAAATCGGGGTATCTAATGAAAAACTGTTTTTT. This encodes CASSEIGVSNEKLFF.

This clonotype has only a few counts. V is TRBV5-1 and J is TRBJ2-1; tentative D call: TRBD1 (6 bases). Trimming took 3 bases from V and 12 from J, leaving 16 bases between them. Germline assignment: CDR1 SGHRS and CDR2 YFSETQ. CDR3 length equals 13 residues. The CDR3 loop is CASSWLQGEGQFF. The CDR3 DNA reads TGCGCCAGCAGCTGGTTACAGGGAGAAGGGCAGTTCTTC.

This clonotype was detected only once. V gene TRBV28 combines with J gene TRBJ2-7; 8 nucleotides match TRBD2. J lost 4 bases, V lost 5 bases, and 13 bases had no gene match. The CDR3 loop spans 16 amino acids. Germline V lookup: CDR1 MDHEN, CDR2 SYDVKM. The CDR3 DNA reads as TGTGCCAGCAGTCCCCTCTTCCGGGAGGGGCAGTACGAGCAGTACTTC. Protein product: CASSPLFREGQYEQYF.

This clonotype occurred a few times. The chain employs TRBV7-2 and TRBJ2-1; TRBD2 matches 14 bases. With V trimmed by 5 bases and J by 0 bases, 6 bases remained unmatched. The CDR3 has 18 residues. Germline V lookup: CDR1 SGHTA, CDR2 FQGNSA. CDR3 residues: CASSLGLAGVNSYNEQFF. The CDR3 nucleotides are TGTGCCAGCAGCCTGGGACTAGCGGGGGTGAACTCCTACAATGAGCAGTTCTTC.

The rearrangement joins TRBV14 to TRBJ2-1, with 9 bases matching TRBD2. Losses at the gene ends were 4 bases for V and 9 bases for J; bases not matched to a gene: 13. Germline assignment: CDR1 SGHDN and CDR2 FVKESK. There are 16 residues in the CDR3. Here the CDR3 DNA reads TGTGCCAGCAGCCTGCCCATCTTAGCGGGGGTCAGTGAGCAGTTCTTC. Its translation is CASSLPILAGVSEQFF.

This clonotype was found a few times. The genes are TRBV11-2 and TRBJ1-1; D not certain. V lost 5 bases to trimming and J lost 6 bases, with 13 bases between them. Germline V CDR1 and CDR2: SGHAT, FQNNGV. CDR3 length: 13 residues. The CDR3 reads CASSQAVGSEAFF. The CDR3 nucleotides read TGTGCCAGCAGCCAGGCGGTGGGATCTGAAGCTTTCTTT.

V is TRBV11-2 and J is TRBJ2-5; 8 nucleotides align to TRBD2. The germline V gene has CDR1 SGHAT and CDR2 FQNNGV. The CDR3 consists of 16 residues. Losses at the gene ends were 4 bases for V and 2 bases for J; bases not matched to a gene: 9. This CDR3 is CASSSTWRGAQETQYF. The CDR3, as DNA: TGTGCCAGCAGCTCGACTTGGCGGGGGGCTCAAGAGACCCAGTACTTC. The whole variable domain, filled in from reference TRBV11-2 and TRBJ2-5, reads EAGVAQSPRYKIIEKRQSVAFWCNPISGHATLYWYQQILGQGPKLLIQFQNNGVVDDSQLPKDRFSAERLKGVDSTLKIQPAKLEDSAVYLCASSSTWRGAQETQYFGPGTRLLVL.

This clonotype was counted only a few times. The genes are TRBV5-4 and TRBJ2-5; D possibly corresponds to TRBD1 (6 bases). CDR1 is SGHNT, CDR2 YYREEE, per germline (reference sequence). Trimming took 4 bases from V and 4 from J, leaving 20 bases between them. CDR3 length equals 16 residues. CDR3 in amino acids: CASSLRLQGPGETQYF. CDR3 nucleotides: TGTGCCAGCAGCCTACGATTGCAGGGGCCTGGAGAGACCCAGTACTTC.

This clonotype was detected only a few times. CDR3 protein: CASSQVAGRTLNTEAFF. The CDR3, as DNA: TGTGCCAGCAGCCAAGTGGCTGGCAGGACCCTGAACACTGAAGCTTTCTTT. The gene calls are TRBV3-1 and TRBJ1-1, with D unclear. The V end lost 1 base, the J end lost 0 bases, and 15 bases lay between the germline ends. CDR3 length: 17 amino acids. The V gene's germline CDR1 is LGHDT and CDR2 YNNKEL (reference sequence).